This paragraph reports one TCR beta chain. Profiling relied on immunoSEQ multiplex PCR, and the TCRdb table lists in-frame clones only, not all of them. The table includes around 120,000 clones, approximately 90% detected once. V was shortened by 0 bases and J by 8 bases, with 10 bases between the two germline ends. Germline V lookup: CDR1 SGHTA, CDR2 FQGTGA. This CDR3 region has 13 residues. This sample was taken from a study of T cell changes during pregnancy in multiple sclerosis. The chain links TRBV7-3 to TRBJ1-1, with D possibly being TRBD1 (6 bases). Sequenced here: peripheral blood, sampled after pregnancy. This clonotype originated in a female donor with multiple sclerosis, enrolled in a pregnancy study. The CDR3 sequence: CASSLTFDREAFF. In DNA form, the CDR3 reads TGTGCCAGCAGCTTAACGTTCGACAGGGAAGCTTTCTTT.